This T cell receptor beta chain stems from a study of somatic mutations in cytotoxic T cells in rheumatoid arthritis. General study points: Multiple comparisons were not accounted for in the slight TRBV07 underrepresentation seen in rheumatoid arthritis patients.

Germline CDR1 is LGHNT and CDR2 is FRNRAP. Deletions cut 3 bases from V and 7 bases from J, with 12 bases between. The CDR3 extends over 13 amino acids. Comments on this clone: What it binds is unknown.

Produced via immunoSEQ multiplex PCR; TCRdb's table is partial and in-frame only. The table has under 15,000 clones, 74% seen once. This sequence joins TRBV12-5 and TRBJ2-5; the D call may be TRBD1 or TRBD2 (5 bases each). The sample taken for sequencing was CD8+ T cells sorted from blood. This clonotype was sampled from a man aged 65 to 79 in good health. The CDR3 region is CASGFGTTGTQYF. In nucleotides, the CDR3 is TGTGCTAGTGGTTTTGGGACGACGGGGACCCAGTACTTC. Full variable domain (missing parts from reference TRBV12-5 and TRBJ2-5): DARVTQTPRHKVTEMGQEVTMRCQPILGHNTVFWYRQTMMQGLELLAYFRNRAPLDDSGMPKDRFSAEMPDATLATLKIQPSEPRDSAVYFCASGFGTTGTQYFGPGTRLLVL.